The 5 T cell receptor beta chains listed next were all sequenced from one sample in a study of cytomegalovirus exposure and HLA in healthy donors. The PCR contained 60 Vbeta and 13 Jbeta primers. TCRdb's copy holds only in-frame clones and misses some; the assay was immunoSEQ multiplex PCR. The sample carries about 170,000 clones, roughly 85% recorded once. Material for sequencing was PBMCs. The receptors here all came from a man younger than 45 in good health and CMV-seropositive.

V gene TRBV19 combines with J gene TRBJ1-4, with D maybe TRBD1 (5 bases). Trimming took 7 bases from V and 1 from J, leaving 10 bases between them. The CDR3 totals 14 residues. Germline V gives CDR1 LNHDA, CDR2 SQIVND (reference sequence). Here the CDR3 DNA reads TGTGCCAGTACCGCGACAGTAACTAATGAAAAACTGTTTTTT. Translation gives CASTATVTNEKLFF. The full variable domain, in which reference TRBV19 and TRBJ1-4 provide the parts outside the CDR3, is DGGITQSPKYLFRKEGQNVTLSCEQNLNHDAMYWYRQDPGQGLRLIYYSQIVNDFQKGDIAEGYSVSREKKESFPLTVTSAQKNPTAFYLCASTATVTNEKLFFGSGTQLSVL.

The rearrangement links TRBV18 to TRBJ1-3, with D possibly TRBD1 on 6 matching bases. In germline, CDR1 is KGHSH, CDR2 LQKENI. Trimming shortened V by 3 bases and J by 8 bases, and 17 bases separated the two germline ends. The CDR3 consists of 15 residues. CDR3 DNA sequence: TGTGCCAGCTCACCGAACTCAGGGGCCGGGGACACCATATATTTT. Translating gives CASSPNSGAGDTIYF.

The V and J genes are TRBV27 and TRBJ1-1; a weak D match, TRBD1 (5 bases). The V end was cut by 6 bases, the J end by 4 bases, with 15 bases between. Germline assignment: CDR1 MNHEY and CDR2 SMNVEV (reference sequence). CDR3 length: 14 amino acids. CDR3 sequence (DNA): TGTGCCAGCAGGAAGGTGGGGGGGAGCACTGAAGCTTTCTTT. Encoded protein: CASRKVGGSTEAFF.

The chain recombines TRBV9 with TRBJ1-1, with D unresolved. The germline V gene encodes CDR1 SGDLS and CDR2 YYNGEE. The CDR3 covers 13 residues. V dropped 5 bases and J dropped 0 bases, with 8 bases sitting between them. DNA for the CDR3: TGTGCCAGCAGTGATACGGTGAACACTGAAGCTTTCTTT. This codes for CASSDTVNTEAFF.

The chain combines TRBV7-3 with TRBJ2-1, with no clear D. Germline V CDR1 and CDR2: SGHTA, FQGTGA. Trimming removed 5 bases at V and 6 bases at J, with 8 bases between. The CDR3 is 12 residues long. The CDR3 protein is CASSALLNEQFF. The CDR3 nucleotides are TGTGCCAGCAGCGCGTTGCTCAATGAGCAGTTCTTC.